This T cell receptor (beta chain) appears in the sequencing data of a study of blood T cells in healthy people across ages. Findings and limits, study-wide: Possibly confounding the expanded clonotype changes was the fact that donor CMV status was unknown.

A second PCR, run for about 7 to 11 cycles, used a sample-barcoded 5' primer plus a J-beta primer mix. A single record per CDR3 protein comes from TCRdb applying MiXCR to the 5' RACE reads. Here the sample spans about 1.8 million distinct CDR3 sequences, about 49% being singletons. Total RNA, at least 6 micrograms per sample, came from PBMCs. J gave up 3 bases and V 4 bases, and 13 bases lay outside the gene matches. The CDR3 contains 19 residues. Germline V gene sequence: CDR1 SGHTA, CDR2 FQGNSA. Details on this clonotype: Its antigen is unidentified.

The sequenced sample was blood. The chain combines TRBV7-2 with TRBJ2-4, with TRBD2 matching 12 bases. The sequence derives from a woman between 35 and 50 years old in good health. The CDR3 protein is CASSSRGASGGEVKNIQYF. The DNA for the CDR3 is TGTGCCAGCAGCTCCAGAGGCGCTAGCGGGGGGGAAGTCAAAAACATTCAGTACTTC.